This T cell receptor (beta chain) was obtained from a study of blood T cell repertoires in COVID-19. The CDR3 runs to 15 residues. The V gene lost 5 bases and the J gene lost 7 bases, with 17 bases spanning the gap. Germline values: CDR1 KGHDR, CDR2 SFDVKD. Authors' data handling: Reference gene primer amplification gave estimated nucleated cell counts. Libraries were prepared by immunoSEQ multiplex PCR; TCRdb keeps only in-frame clonotypes and omits some of them. V and J calls and clone size are as listed in that table; D and trimming were resolved from the DNA. Of around 270,000 clones in the sample, around 87% were seen once.

The clonotype comes from a woman in her sixties or seventies with COVID-19, enrolled during active disease. The chain combines TRBV24-1 with TRBJ2-1, with D tentatively TRBD1 (5 bases). The specimen was peripheral blood. The CDR3, as DNA: TGTGCCACCAGTGCCCCAACCAGGGTGGGGAATGAGCAGTTCTTC. Translating gives CATSAPTRVGNEQFF.